One sample yielded the 18 T cell receptor beta chains listed below, sequenced in a study of neurological immune-mediated disorders. TCRdb re-called the 5' RACE reads with MiXCR, one entry per CDR3 protein. Here the sample spans roughly 88,000 distinct CDR3 sequences, around 3.4% being singletons. Material for sequencing was PBMCs. The receptors come from a woman between 45 and 65 years old with multiple sclerosis.

This clonotype occurred many times. The rearrangement links TRBV12-3 or TRBV12-4 to TRBJ1-5; no firm D call. This CDR3 spans 11 amino acids. V dropped 4 bases and J dropped 4 bases, with 2 bases sitting between them. The CDR3: CASSYNQPQHF. CDR3 DNA: TGTGCCAGCAGTTATAATCAGCCCCAGCATTTT.

This clonotype showed up many times. The rearrangement links TRBV3-1 to TRBJ1-6; D call uncertain. V was trimmed by 0 bases and J by 3 bases, leaving 3 bases between them. CDR1 and CDR2 (germline): LGHDT, YNNKEL (reference sequence). The CDR3 is 14 amino acids. The CDR3 DNA is TGTGCCAGCAGCCAAGACAACTATAATTCACCCCTCCACTTT. It encodes CASSQDNYNSPLHF.

This clonotype has at least ten counts. DNA for the CDR3: TGTGCCAGCAGTTTAGACCAAAACATTCAGTACTTC. Translating it yields CASSLDQNIQYF. This chain joins TRBV12-3 or TRBV12-4 and TRBJ2-4; D is uncertain. This CDR3 is 12 amino acids long. Between the trimmed V and J ends, which lost 1 base and 5 bases, there was a span of 3 bases.

This clonotype was detected many times. This chain connects TRBV20-1 to TRBJ2-4, with D tentatively TRBD1 (5 bases). CDR1 and CDR2 from the germline V gene are DFQATT and SNEGSKA (reference sequence). V lost 6 bases and J 8 bases, leaving 14 bases between the germline ends. CDR3 length: 12 residues. CDR3 loop: CSASKGADIQYF. The CDR3 DNA reads TGCAGTGCCTCCAAAGGGGCGGACATTCAGTACTTC.

The sample holds many counts of this clonotype. The V call is TRBV6-5, the J call TRBJ1-1; TRBD1 aligns across 8 bases. Germline V gene lookup returns CDR1 MNHEY and CDR2 SVGAGI. V shed 3 bases and J 6 bases; nucleotides not matched to a gene: 6. This CDR3 region has 14 residues. The CDR3 sequence is CASSYRPGGPEAFF. CDR3 nucleotide sequence: TGTGCCAGCAGTTATCGACCAGGGGGCCCTGAAGCTTTCTTT.

This clonotype was recorded at least ten times. The chain couples TRBV12-3 or TRBV12-4 to TRBJ2-7; D gene ambiguous. The CDR3 sequence is 13 residues long. With 6 bases removed from V and 5 bases from J, the gap between germline ends came to 14 bases. CDR3 sequence reads: CASSSLPVHEQYF. In DNA, the CDR3 is TGTGCCAGCAGCTCACTCCCCGTTCACGAGCAGTACTTC.

This clonotype was observed a few times. V and J are TRBV7-2 and TRBJ2-3; D unclear. Germline CDR1 SGHTA, CDR2 FQGNSA. CDR3 length equals 14 residues. Trimming cost V 1 base and J 5 bases, with 10 bases left between them. The CDR3 protein is CASSLGLRKDTQYF. The CDR3 DNA reads as TGTGCCAGCAGCTTAGGTCTACGGAAAGATACGCAGTATTTT. Variable domain in full (rest from reference TRBV7-2 and TRBJ2-3): GAGVSQSPSNKVTEKGKDVELRCDPISGHTALYWYRQSLGQGLEFLIYFQGNSAPDKSGLPSDRFSAERTGGSVSTLTIQRTQQEDSAVYLCASSLGLRKDTQYFGPGTRLTVL.

This clonotype showed up many times. The genes are TRBV5-6 and TRBJ2-1, with D hard to call. The CDR3 extends over 11 amino acids. The V end was cut by 4 bases, the J end by 4 bases, with 3 bases between. Per germline, CDR1 SGHDT and CDR2 YYEEEE. CDR3 nucleotides: TGTGCCAGCAGCACATACAATGAGCAGTTCTTC. It yields the protein CASSTYNEQFF.

This clonotype was found many times. The chain has TRBV12-3 or TRBV12-4 and TRBJ2-7; the match to TRBD1 covers 8 bases. The V segment lost 1 base and the J segment 4 bases; nucleotides outside the gene matches: 9. CDR3 length: 16 residues. CDR3 sequence reads: CASSLGRTGRGYEQYF. CDR3 nucleotides: TGTGCCAGCAGTTTAGGGCGGACAGGGCGGGGATACGAGCAGTACTTC.

Many counts were recorded for this clonotype. The chain uses TRBV25-1 and TRBJ1-1; 7 nucleotides agree with TRBD1. Trimming at V came to 4 bases and at J to 3 bases, leaving 2 bases not matched to a gene. The germline gives CDR1 MGHDK, CDR2 SYGVNS. This CDR3 spans 13 amino acids. CDR3 sequence reads: CASSAGGDTEAFF. The DNA of the CDR3 is TGTGCCAGCAGTGCAGGGGGGGACACTGAAGCTTTCTTT.

This clonotype occurred many times. One end of the junction is discordant with germline, which a read error may explain. The CDR3 reads CASSLGGDQPQHF. The CDR3 coding sequence is TGTGCCAGCAGCTTAGGAGGGGACCAGCCCCAGCATTTT. This sequence joins TRBV5-1 and TRBJ1-5; TRBD1 is a possible D gene (5 bases). This CDR3 spans 13 amino acids. Germline CDR1 and CDR2: SGHRS and YFSETQ.

The genes are TRBV29-1 and TRBJ2-3; no reliable D call. Germline V gene lookup returns CDR1 SQVTM and CDR2 ANQGSEA. The CDR3 has 12 residues. V was clipped by 7 bases and J by 1 base, with 9 bases between them. As DNA, the CDR3 is TGCAGCGCACCGTGGGGCACAGATACGCAGTATTTT. This gives the protein CSAPWGTDTQYF.

This clonotype occurred many times. The rearrangement uses TRBV2 and TRBJ1-1; 7 bases match TRBD1. Germline CDR1 is SNHLY and CDR2 is FYNNEI. J lost 5 bases, V lost 4 bases, and 7 bases had no gene match. The CDR3 sequence is 14 residues long. The CDR3 DNA reads as TGTGCCAGCAGTGTGGGCAGGGGGTGGACTGAAGCTTTCTTT. It translates to CASSVGRGWTEAFF.

This clonotype was picked up many times. The chain couples TRBV10-3 to TRBJ2-2; D perhaps matches TRBD2 (5 bases). The V end was cut by 8 bases, the J end by 5 bases, with 18 bases between. The CDR3 has 15 residues. From germline, CDR1 is ENHRY and CDR2 SYGVKD. DNA of the CDR3: TGTGCCATCCGCCCGGGGAAGGGTTGGACCGGGGAGCTGTTTTTT. Amino acid sequence: CAIRPGKGWTGELFF.

This clonotype has a count of ten or more. V usage is TRBV7-9 and J usage is TRBJ2-7; a possible D gene is TRBD1 (5 bases). V was trimmed by 1 base and J by 0 bases, leaving 10 bases between them. Germline lookup yields CDR1 SEHNR and CDR2 FQNEAQ (reference sequence). The CDR3 runs 15 residues. Here the CDR3 reads CASSLETDSSYEQYF. CDR3 in DNA: TGTGCCAGCAGCTTAGAGACAGATTCCTCCTACGAGCAGTACTTC.

This clonotype has at least ten counts. The J gene is TRBJ2-5, the V gene TRBV7-2; weak D call: TRBD1 (5 bases). The CDR3 consists of 15 residues. The germline V gene encodes CDR1 SGHTA and CDR2 FQGNSA. Trimming took off 5 bases at V and 7 bases at J, with 20 bases between the two ends. CDR3 nucleotides: TGTGCCAGCAGCCCCCAATTGGGGCTGAAGAGGACCCAGTACTTC. Translating it yields CASSPQLGLKRTQYF.

This clonotype was seen at least ten times. The chain couples TRBV7-2 to TRBJ2-5, with a tentative D call TRBD2 (5 bases). The CDR3 totals 16 residues. The germline gives CDR1 SGHTA, CDR2 FQGNSA. The V and J ends lost 0 bases and 5 bases respectively, with 16 bases between them. The CDR3 spells CASSLAQLVSRETQYF. As DNA, the CDR3 is TGTGCCAGCAGCTTAGCCCAACTAGTGTCAAGGGAGACCCAGTACTTC.

This clonotype was observed at least ten times. This chain joins TRBV5-6 and TRBJ1-6, with D hard to call. V was cut by 0 bases and J by 7 bases, with 5 bases left in between. The CDR3 runs to 13 residues. Germline CDR1 reads SGHDT; CDR2 reads YYEEEE. As DNA, the CDR3 is TGTGCCAGCAGCTTGGGCAGCAATTCACCCCTCCACTTT. As protein: CASSLGSNSPLHF.